This TCR beta chain was captured by sequencing in a study of identical twins. The table lists this clonotype with many counts. Its antigen is as yet unknown. The CDR3 runs 15 residues. J lost 6 bases, V lost 4 bases, and 9 bases had no gene match. Study-wide results and limits: Out-of-frame TCR alpha sharing in monozygotic twins exceeded recombination model predictions. For out-of-frame beta sequences, excess twin sharing was weaker. Zero-insertion analyses could be partly confounded by invariant MAIT and iNKT cells.

TCRdb analysed the 5' RACE reads with MiXCR anew, one entry per CDR3 protein. This sample yields about 210,000 distinct CDR3 sequences, of which roughly 9.4% are seen a single time; about 5% belongs to the top ten. Healthy Caucasian individuals made up all the donors. The rearrangement links TRBV12-3 or TRBV12-4 to TRBJ2-3; 8 bases fit TRBD2. The material sequenced was memory (CD45RO+) T cells sorted from blood. This clonotype was obtained from a woman aged 18-35 years in good health. The CDR3 DNA sequence: TGTGCCAGCAGTTCACAAGCGGGAGAGTATGATACGCAGTATTTT. This codes for CASSSQAGEYDTQYF.